This T cell receptor (beta chain) comes out of a study of shared clonotypes between healthy human individuals. Naive CD8 cells lacked CD45RO, underwent positive selection for CCR7 and left out terminally differentiated effector memory CD45RA+ cells. This CDR3 comprises 13 residues. CDR1 is MNHEY, CDR2 SMNVEV, per germline (reference sequence). V shed 8 bases and J shed 3 bases, with 14 bases lying between them. Data came from immunoSEQ multiplex PCR; TCRdb stores just in-frame clones and leaves some out. The sample yields about 2.1 million clones, approximately 94% seen once. The receptor's source is a man between 18 and 35 years old in good health. Some clones in this sample may be carry-over from other donors' samples. Sequenced material: naive CD8+ T cells from PBMCs. This chain joins TRBV27 and TRBJ2-7, with D possibly being TRBD1 (6 bases). The DNA of the CDR3 is TGTGCCAGCTGTCTTGTCAGGGGCTACGAGCAGTACTTC. This gives the protein CASCLVRGYEQYF.